The T cell receptor (beta chain) under discussion was sequenced for a study of blood T cell repertoires in COVID-19. Study-wide context: Researchers got acute and convalescent COVID-19 samples from the United States, Italy and Spain.

Trimming at V came to 5 bases and at J to 13 bases, leaving 9 bases not matched to a gene. There are 13 residues in the CDR3. The germline CDR1 and CDR2 sequences are SGHAT and FQNNGV. Patients in Seattle were enrolled during active infection, then followed longitudinally. Methods used by the authors: From reference gene primer amplification, estimates of nucleated cell counts were derived. Sequenced by immunoSEQ multiplex PCR; TCRdb stores in-frame clones only, minus some. Clone size and the V and J calls come from that table; the DNA yielded D and trimming. The sample consists of about 250,000 clones, around 88% of them appearing once.

The receptor's source is a woman in her 30s with COVID-19, enrolled during active disease. Sequencing was carried out using peripheral blood. This chain joins TRBV11-2 and TRBJ1-5; 9 bases match TRBD1. The CDR3 sequence is CASSLSAGQGQHF. CDR3 nucleotide sequence: TGTGCCAGCAGCCTTTCCGCTGGACAGGGGCAGCATTTT. Variable domain in full (rest from reference TRBV11-2 and TRBJ1-5): EAGVAQSPRYKIIEKRQSVAFWCNPISGHATLYWYQQILGQGPKLLIQFQNNGVVDDSQLPKDRFSAERLKGVDSTLKIQPAKLEDSAVYLCASSLSAGQGQHFGDGTRLSIL.